This T cell receptor beta chain was captured by sequencing in a study of cytomegalovirus exposure and HLA in healthy donors. Primers: 60 Vbeta forward and 13 Jbeta reverse. The data were produced by immunoSEQ multiplex PCR, yet TCRdb's version contains in-frame clones alone and is incomplete. The table shows more than 95,000 clones, with about four fifths occurring only once. The CDR3 spans 15 residues. Germline V gives CDR1 SGHDT, CDR2 YYEEEE. The V and J ends lost 0 bases and 8 bases, in that order; junction bases with no gene match: 10. General observations from the study: Data from an earlier analysis indicated that most TCR beta V segments were productive either about 87% or about 30% of the time. Later analysis suggested most CMV-associated TCR beta chains were HLA-restricted.

For this clone: Its specificity is unknown.

This clonotype was sampled from a man between 18 and 29 years old in good health and CMV-seronegative. Material: PBMCs. The rearrangement links TRBV5-6 to TRBJ2-5, with 7 bases identical to TRBD2. The CDR3 spells CASSLEAFPGLTQYF. The CDR3 nucleotides read TGTGCCAGCAGCTTGGAGGCCTTCCCGGGACTAACCCAGTACTTC. Combining the CDR3 with reference TRBV5-6 and TRBJ2-5 gives the whole variable domain DAGVTQSPTHLIKTRGQQVTLRCSPKSGHDTVSWYQQALGQGPQFIFQYYEEEERQRGNFPDRFSGHQFPNYSSELNVNALLLGDSALYLCASSLEAFPGLTQYFGPGTRLLVL.